These 16 T cell receptor beta chains came from one sample sequenced in a study of PD-L1 blockade in urothelial cancer. TCRdb's table, derived via immunoSEQ multiplex PCR, lists solely in-frame clones and lacks some. The sample has tens of thousands of clones; around 86% are singletons. Stated time point: pretreatment peripheral blood. The source material was PBMCs, sampled around atezolizumab (anti-PD-L1) treatment. Receptor source: a man in his 70s with urothelial cancer.

The rearrangement uses TRBV2 and TRBJ1-2; 8 nucleotides match TRBD1. The CDR3 runs to 14 residues. V was clipped by 2 bases and J by 5 bases; unmatched bases: 4. Germline CDR1 SNHLY, CDR2 FYNNEI. In nucleotides, the CDR3 is TGTGCCAGCAGTGAACGAACAGGGGGTTATGGCTACACCTTC. Encoded protein: CASSERTGGYGYTF.

The V gene is TRBV2, the J gene TRBJ1-1, with a tentative D call TRBD1 (5 bases). V lost 5 bases, J lost 8 bases, and 18 bases lay in between. The CDR3 spans 14 residues. Germline CDR1 SNHLY, CDR2 FYNNEI. The CDR3 sequence: CASSWTRSSEEAFF. CDR3 sequence (DNA): TGTGCCAGCAGTTGGACACGATCGTCGGAGGAAGCTTTCTTT.

CDR3 nucleotides: TGTGCCAGCTCACCCGACCTAGGAGCCACAGATACGCAGTATTTT. The encoded protein is CASSPDLGATDTQYF. The chain recombines TRBV18 with TRBJ2-3; D unclear. This CDR3 contains 15 residues. Germline-derived CDR1 and CDR2 are KGHSH and LQKENI. V was cut by 3 bases and J by 2 bases, with 12 bases left in between.

The genes are TRBV6-1 and TRBJ2-3; a weak D match, TRBD1 (5 bases). Germline V gives CDR1 MNHNS, CDR2 SASEGT. This CDR3 region has 18 residues. The V end was cut by 0 bases, the J end by 3 bases, with 19 bases between. CDR3 in amino acids: CASSEAPYDAGRTDTQYF. The CDR3 DNA reads as TGTGCCAGCAGTGAAGCTCCCTACGACGCAGGGCGGACAGATACGCAGTATTTT.

In this sample, this clone turned up once. The gene calls are TRBV5-1 and TRBJ1-1; D may be TRBD1 (5 bases). V gave up 1 base and J gave up 10 bases, with 11 bases separating them. Germline CDR1 and CDR2: SGHRS and YFSETQ. The CDR3 runs 12 residues. CDR3 nucleotides: TGCGCCAGCAGCTTGCCCCAGGGTAGAGCTTTCTTT. This codes for CASSLPQGRAFF.

The gene calls are TRBV5-1 and TRBJ2-1; 9 positions match TRBD1. This CDR3 is built from 15 residues. Germline values: CDR1 SGHRS, CDR2 YFSETQ. The ends lost 1 base at V and 8 bases at J; junction bases unmatched: 7. DNA of the CDR3: TGCGCCAGCAGCTTGAATCTGGGACAGGGCCATGAGCAGTTCTTC. Its translation is CASSLNLGQGHEQFF.

This rearrangement joins TRBV2 to TRBJ1-5; TRBD1 is a possible D gene (6 bases). V was clipped by 6 bases and J by 0 bases, with 9 bases between them. The CDR3 runs 14 residues. Germline values: CDR1 SNHLY, CDR2 FYNNEI. CDR3 DNA: TGTGCCAGCAGCCCGGACAGTAGCAATCAGCCCCAGCATTTT. Its translation: CASSPDSSNQPQHF.

The chain combines TRBV28 with TRBJ2-2; 7 bases fit TRBD1. V lost 6 bases, J lost 2 bases, and 6 bases stayed unmatched. Germline-derived CDR1 and CDR2 are MDHEN and SYDVKM. The CDR3 covers 15 residues. CDR3: CASRPGTENTGELFF. CDR3 nucleotide sequence: TGTGCCAGCAGGCCCGGGACAGAAAACACCGGGGAGCTGTTTTTT.

The chain uses TRBV28 and TRBJ2-7; D is perhaps TRBD2 (6 bases). Between the trimmed V and J ends, which lost 6 bases and 2 bases, there was a span of 17 bases. CDR1 and CDR2 (germline): MDHEN, SYDVKM. CDR3 size: 15 residues. CDR3 protein: CASSLGGLSTYEQYF. CDR3 bases: TGTGCCAGCAGCTTGGGAGGACTAAGCACCTACGAGCAGTACTTC.

This rearrangement joins TRBV7-9 to TRBJ1-2; 7 bases match TRBD1. Germline assignment: CDR1 SEHNR and CDR2 FQNEAQ (reference sequence). CDR3 size: 15 residues. After removal of 5 bases from V and 3 bases from J, the junction contained 9 bases not matched to a gene. The CDR3 coding sequence is TGTGCCAGCAGCACCCCACGACAGGGAGACTATGGCTACACCTTC. This encodes CASSTPRQGDYGYTF.

This chain connects TRBV2 to TRBJ2-3; the match to TRBD2 covers 13 bases. CDR3 length equals 20 residues. Germline-derived CDR1 and CDR2 are SNHLY and FYNNEI. Trimming took 6 bases from V and 0 from J; bases not matched to a gene: 15. DNA for the CDR3: TGTGCCAGCAGCCCACCCTGGGGCCGGACTAGCGGGGGAAGCACAGATACGCAGTATTTT. Translating it yields CASSPPWGRTSGGSTDTQYF.

In this sample, this clone is medium-sized. The V call is TRBV7-9, the J call TRBJ1-1, with D hard to call. Germline CDR1 is SEHNR and CDR2 is FQNEAQ (reference sequence). The CDR3 sequence is 11 residues long. The ends were cut back, 4 bases at V and 8 bases at J, with 8 bases in the middle. The CDR3, as DNA: TGTGCCAGCAGCTCCGGAGGAGAAGCTTTCTTT. Translating gives CASSSGGEAFF.

The V gene is TRBV18, the J gene TRBJ2-7, with 10 bases aligning to TRBD1. CDR1 and CDR2 from the germline V gene are KGHSH and LQKENI. Losses at the gene ends were 5 bases for V and 6 bases for J; bases not matched to a gene: 7. The CDR3 length is 14 residues. Written as DNA, the CDR3 is TGTGCCAGCTCAGCCCAAGACAGGGGGCGCGAGCAGTACTTC. This sequence encodes CASSAQDRGREQYF.

V and J are TRBV7-9 and TRBJ2-7; tentative D call: TRBD2 (7 bases). Per the germline V gene, CDR1 is SEHNR and CDR2 is FQNEAQ (reference sequence). The CDR3 loop spans 16 amino acids. V lost 4 bases to trimming and J lost 9 bases, with 25 bases between them. Written as DNA, the CDR3 is TGTGCCAGCAGCTCCGGGGGGACACAACAGGCTCGGGGGCAGTACTTC. Translation: CASSSGGTQQARGQYF.

A note on this clone: At one of its ends the junction is not consistent with the germline gene, which may arise from a read error. The V and J genes are TRBV18 and TRBJ2-3; 9 nucleotides match TRBD2. Germline CDR1 KGHSH, CDR2 LQKENI. The CDR3 has 14 amino acids. CDR3 protein: CASSRSGRGDMQYF. The DNA for the CDR3 is TGTGCCAGCTCACGTAGCGGGAGAGGAGATATGCAGTATTTT. Based on the CDR3 plus reference TRBV18 and TRBJ2-3, the full variable domain is NAGVMQNPRHLVRRRGQEARLRCSPMKGHSHVYWYRQLPEEGLKFMVYLQKENIIDESGMPKERFSAEFPKEGPSILRIQQVVRGDSAAYFCASSRSGRGDMQYFGPGTRLTVL.

This chain links TRBV15 with TRBJ1-1; tentative D call: TRBD1 (6 bases). CDR1 is LNHNV and CDR2 is YYDKDF in the germline V gene (reference sequence). The CDR3 covers 13 residues. V lost 2 bases and J lost 6, with 10 bases in between. The CDR3 DNA sequence: TGTGCCACCAGCAGAACAGGGAGGGCTGAAGCTTTCTTT. It is translated as CATSRTGRAEAFF. Filled out from reference TRBV15 and TRBJ1-1, the complete variable domain reads DAMVIQNPRYQVTQFGKPVTLSCSQTLNHNVMYWYQQKSSQAPKLLFHYYDKDFNNEADTPDNFQSRRPNTSFCFLDIRSPGLGDTAMYLCATSRTGRAEAFFGQGTRLTVV.